The rows below give T cell receptor beta chains drawn from one sample of a study of OX40 agonist ivuxolimab in advanced cancers. Libraries were prepared by immunoSEQ multiplex PCR; TCRdb keeps only in-frame clonotypes and omits some of them. The sample has 91,000 or so clones, 86% seen once; the top ten hold roughly 2.1%. This material consisted of CD4+ or CD8+ T cells sorted from blood, taken in a trial of the OX40 agonist ivuxolimab. The receptors originated from an adult with an advanced solid tumor such as melanoma, head and neck, liver or kidney cancer. The CDR3 runs from the conserved cysteine through the conserved F or W. A D gene is named only where the DNA matches it firmly. Clone size appears in some rows only: once, few, many, or a class for an expanded clone.

- - TRBJ2-1 TRBV10-3 TGTGCCATCAGTGAGTGGGCGGGTGAGCAGTTCTTC CAISEWAGEQFF
few - TRBJ2-3 TRBV5-1 TGCGCCAGCAGTTGGGACAACACAGATACGCAGTATTTT CASSWDNTDTQYF
- - TRBJ2-4 TRBV15 TGTGCCACCAGCCCTAACGTAGCCAAAAACATTCAGTACTTC CATSPNVAKNIQYF
- TRBD1 TRBJ2-7 TRBV2 TGTGCCAGCAACGACAGGGCAACCTACGAGCAGTACTTC CASNDRATYEQYF
- TRBD1 TRBJ2-1 TRBV2 TGTGCCAGCAGCGAACACAGGGGATTATGGAACAATGAGCAGTTCTTC CASSEHRGLWNNEQFF
- - TRBJ1-1 TRBV2 TGTGCCAGCAGGTTAGGGATGAACACTGAAGCTTTCTTT CASRLGMNTEAFF
- TRBD2 TRBJ2-1 TRBV11-3 TGTGCCAGCAGCCAGAAGCGGGAGGTCAGCAATGAGCAGTTCTTC CASSQKREVSNEQFF
- - TRBJ1-1 TRBV5-1 TGCGCCAGCAGCTTGGGGTTTGGGGGGCGAAACACTGAAGCTTTCTTT CASSLGFGGRNTEAFF
- TRBD2 TRBJ2-3 TRBV19 TGTGCCAGTAGTATAGGGGCCAAAAGCGGGAGGTCAGATACGCAGTATTTT CASSIGAKSGRSDTQYF
- - TRBJ2-7 TRBV7-3 TGTGCCAGCAGCTTAAGATCGCAAGGCGAGCAGTACTTC CASSLRSQGEQYF
once - TRBJ2-4 TRBV2 TGTGCCAGCAGCCGGACGAACATTCAGTACTTC CASSRTNIQYF
once - TRBJ2-5 TRBV19 TGTGCCAGTAGTCCTCCTGGTCGCTACGACACGCAAGAGACCCAGTACTTC CASSPPGRYDTQETQYF
- TRBD1 TRBJ1-1 TRBV27 TGTGCCAGCAGTTTATCCACACCGGACAGGGAAGCTTTCTTT CASSLSTPDREAFF
few TRBD1 TRBJ1-5 TRBV5-1 TGCGCCAGCAGCCCAACAGGGGGACAGCCCCAGCATTTT CASSPTGGQPQHF
- - TRBJ1-1 TRBV9 TGTGCCAGCAGCCCTGCCGGAGTGAACACTGAAGCTTTCTTT CASSPAGVNTEAFF
- TRBD1 TRBJ1-3 TRBV30 TGTGCCTGGAGTGCCCTGACAGGGATAAGCTCTGGAAACACCATATATTTT CAWSALTGISSGNTIYF
- - TRBJ2-2 TRBV10-1 TGCGCCAGCAGACTAGCCCTGAACACCGGGGAGCTGTTTTTT CASRLALNTGELFF
- - TRBJ2-6 TRBV4-1 TGCGCCAGCAGCCAAGGGGAAACTGGGGCCAACGTCCTGACTTTC CASSQGETGANVLTF
- TRBD1 TRBJ2-3 TRBV7-8 TGTGCCAGCATGACAGGGGTCACAGATACGCAGTATTTT CASMTGVTDTQYF
- - TRBJ2-5 TRBV19 TGTGCCAGTAGTATGGACTTTATCTCCCAAGAGACCCAGTACTTC CASSMDFISQETQYF
- TRBD1 TRBJ1-2 TRBV9 TGTGCCAGCAGCGCCCAGACACAGGGGGCGCCAAATGGCTACACCTTC CASSAQTQGAPNGYTF
- TRBD1 TRBJ1-4 TRBV29-1 TGCAGCGTTGGATCCGGGACAGGGGGGGAAAAACTGTTTTTT CSVGSGTGGEKLFF
- TRBD2 TRBJ2-1 TRBV7-9 TGTGCCAGCAACCTAGCGGGAGGACACAATGAGCAGTTCTTC CASNLAGGHNEQFF
- TRBD1 TRBJ2-7 TRBV28 TGTGCCAGCAGAACCGGGACAGGGGTCCCCTACGAGCAGTACTTC CASRTGTGVPYEQYF
- - TRBJ2-7 TRBV19 TGTGCCAGTAGTATCATGGCAACAGGTCCCACCTACGAGCAGTACTTC CASSIMATGPTYEQYF
once - TRBJ2-7 TRBV5-6 TGTGCCAGCAGCTTGGGACAGGTTACGTTATCGGGCGAGCAGTACTTC CASSLGQVTLSGEQYF
- - TRBJ1-1 TRBV19 TGTGCCAGTAGTATCTCTTCGGCAGACCTGGTGCCTTTCTTT CASSISSADLVPFF
- TRBD2 TRBJ2-1 TRBV2 TGTGCCAGCTACAAAGCGGGATGGGAGCAGTTCTTC CASYKAGWEQFF
- TRBD1 TRBJ2-7 TRBV2 TGTGCCAGCAGCGGACAGGGCTACGAGCAGTACTTC CASSGQGYEQYF
- - TRBJ2-2 TRBV9 TGTGCCAGCAGCGTAGATCGACGTCCCGGGGAGCTGTTTTTT CASSVDRRPGELFF
few TRBD2 TRBJ2-3 TRBV27 TGTGCCAGCAGACCTGGACTAGCGGGAAACACAGATACGCAGTATTTT CASRPGLAGNTDTQYF
few - TRBJ2-6 TRBV5-1 TGCGCCAGCAGCTTGGCCGATAGCTCTGGGGCCAACGTCCTGACTTTC CASSLADSSGANVLTF
- TRBD1 TRBJ2-7 TRBV28 TGTGCCAGCAGTTCCGGACAGGGGAACTACGAGCAGTACTTC CASSSGQGNYEQYF